Listed here are 7 T cell receptor beta chains from one sample, sequenced in a study of cytomegalovirus exposure and HLA in healthy donors. The PCR had 60 Vbeta and 13 Jbeta primers. The data were produced by immunoSEQ multiplex PCR, yet TCRdb's version contains in-frame clones alone and is incomplete. The sample holds over 150,000 clones; 82% are singletons and the top ten take 0.098%. Sequences were obtained from PBMCs. These receptors all come from a boy between 2 and 10 years old in good health and CMV-seronegative.

The chain employs TRBV18 and TRBJ2-1; 7 nucleotides line up with TRBD1. CDR3 size: 15 residues. After removal of 3 bases from V and 6 bases from J, the junction contained 8 bases not matched to a gene. Germline lookup yields CDR1 KGHSH and CDR2 LQKENI. The CDR3 spells CASSPRQGLGNEQFF. The CDR3 bases are TGTGCCAGCTCACCGCGACAGGGATTGGGCAATGAGCAGTTCTTC.

CDR3 region: CASSRDRVHTEAFF. CDR3 nucleotide sequence: TGTGCCAGCAGCCGGGACAGGGTACACACTGAAGCTTTCTTT. The V and J genes are TRBV11-3 and TRBJ1-1; 9 positions agree with TRBD1. Germline assignment: CDR1 SGHNT and CDR2 YENEEA. Trimming cost V 5 bases and J 3 bases; bases outside gene matches: 4. This CDR3 has 14 residues.

CDR3 region: CASSYSRTVTDTQYF. In DNA, the CDR3 is TGTGCCAGCAGTTACTCGAGGACAGTCACAGATACGCAGTATTTT. The chain links TRBV6-5 to TRBJ2-3; tentative D call: TRBD1 (6 bases). The CDR3 runs to 15 residues. The V end was cut by 0 bases, the J end by 2 bases, with 9 bases between. CDR1 is MNHEY and CDR2 is SVGAGI in the germline V gene.

The J gene is TRBJ2-1, the V gene TRBV9, with D maybe TRBD2 (5 bases). This CDR3 contains 14 residues. V was clipped by 2 bases and J by 5 bases, with 11 bases between them. CDR1 and CDR2 from the germline V gene are SGDLS and YYNGEE. CDR3 loop: CASSVRGLDNEQFF. The CDR3 region has the DNA TGTGCCAGCAGCGTCAGAGGGCTCGACAATGAGCAGTTCTTC.

This clone was seen only once. The genes are TRBV6-1 and TRBJ1-5, with D uncertain. Between the trimmed V and J ends, which lost 6 bases and 6 bases, there was a span of 18 bases. CDR3 size: 15 residues. CDR1 MNHNS and CDR2 SASEGT come from the germline V gene. The CDR3 region is CASSSDGLISQPQHF. CDR3 bases: TGTGCCAGCAGCTCGGACGGACTCATTAGTCAGCCCCAGCATTTT.

This chain connects TRBV9 to TRBJ1-2; D remains ambiguous. Germline V lookup: CDR1 SGDLS, CDR2 YYNGEE. This CDR3 has 11 residues. V dropped 3 bases and J dropped 2 bases, with 2 bases sitting between them. DNA for the CDR3: TGTGCCAGCAGCGCAAACTATGGCTACACCTTC. Translating it yields CASSANYGYTF.

This clone has only a few counts. The rearrangement joins TRBV6-5 to TRBJ1-1, with D unclear. The CDR3 loop spans 13 amino acids. V lost 5 bases and J lost 7, with 14 bases in between. The V gene's germline CDR1 is MNHEY and CDR2 SVGAGI. CDR3 amino acids: CASSKRGRIEAFF. In DNA, the CDR3 is TGTGCCAGCAGTAAGCGTGGCCGGATTGAAGCTTTCTTT.